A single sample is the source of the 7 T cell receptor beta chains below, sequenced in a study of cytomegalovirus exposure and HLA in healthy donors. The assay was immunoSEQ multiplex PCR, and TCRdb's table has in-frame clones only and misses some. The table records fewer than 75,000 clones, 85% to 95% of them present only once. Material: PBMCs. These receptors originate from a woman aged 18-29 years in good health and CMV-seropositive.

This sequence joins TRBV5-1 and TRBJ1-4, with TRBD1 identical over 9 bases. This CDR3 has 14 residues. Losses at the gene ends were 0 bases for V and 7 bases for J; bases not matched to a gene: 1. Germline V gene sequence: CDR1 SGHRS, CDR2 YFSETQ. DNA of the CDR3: TGCGCCAGCAGCTTGGACAGGGGGCGTGAAAAACTGTTTTTT. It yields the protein CASSLDRGREKLFF.

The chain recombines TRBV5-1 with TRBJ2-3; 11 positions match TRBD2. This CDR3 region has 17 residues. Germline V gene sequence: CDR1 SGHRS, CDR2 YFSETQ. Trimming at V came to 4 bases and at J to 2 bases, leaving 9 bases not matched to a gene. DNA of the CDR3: TGCGCCAGCAGCGGCACAATACTAGCGGGGGTCACAGATACGCAGTATTTT. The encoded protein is CASSGTILAGVTDTQYF.

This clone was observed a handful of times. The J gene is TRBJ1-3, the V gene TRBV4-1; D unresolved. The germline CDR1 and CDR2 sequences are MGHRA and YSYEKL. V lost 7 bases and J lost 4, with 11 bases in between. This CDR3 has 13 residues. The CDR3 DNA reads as TGCGCCAGCAATGAGGCGGAGGGAAACACCATATATTTT. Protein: CASNEAEGNTIYF.

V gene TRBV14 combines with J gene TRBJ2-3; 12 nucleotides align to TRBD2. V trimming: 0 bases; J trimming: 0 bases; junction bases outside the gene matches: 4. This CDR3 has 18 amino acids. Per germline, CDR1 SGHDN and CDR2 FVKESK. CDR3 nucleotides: TGTGCCAGCAGCCAAGAATGGGGACTAGCGGGTAGCACAGATACGCAGTATTTT. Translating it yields CASSQEWGLAGSTDTQYF.

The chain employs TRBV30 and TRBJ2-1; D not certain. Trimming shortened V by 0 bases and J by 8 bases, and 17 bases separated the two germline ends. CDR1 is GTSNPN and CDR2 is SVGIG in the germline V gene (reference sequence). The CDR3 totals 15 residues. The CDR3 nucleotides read TGTGCCTGGAGTGTACTCTTCAGACCAGGCGATGAGCAGTTCTTC. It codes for CAWSVLFRPGDEQFF.

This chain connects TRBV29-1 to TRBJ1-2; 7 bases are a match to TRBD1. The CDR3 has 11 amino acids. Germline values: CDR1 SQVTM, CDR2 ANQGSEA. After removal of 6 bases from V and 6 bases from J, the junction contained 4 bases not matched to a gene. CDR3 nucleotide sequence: TGCAGCGTGAAGACAGGGAATGGCTACACCTTC. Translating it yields CSVKTGNGYTF. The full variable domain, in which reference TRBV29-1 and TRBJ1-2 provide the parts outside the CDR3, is SAVISQKPSRDICQRGTSLTIQCQVDSQVTMMFWYRQQPGQSLTLIATANQGSEATYESGFVIDKFPISRPNLTFSTLTVSNMSPEDSSIYLCSVKTGNGYTFGSGTRLTVV.

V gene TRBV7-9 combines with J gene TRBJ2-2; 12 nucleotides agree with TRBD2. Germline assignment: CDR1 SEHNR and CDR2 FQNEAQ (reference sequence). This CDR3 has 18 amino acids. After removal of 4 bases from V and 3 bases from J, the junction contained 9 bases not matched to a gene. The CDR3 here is CASSSGSTSGGYTGELFF. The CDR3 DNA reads TGTGCCAGCAGCTCGGGATCCACTAGCGGGGGGTACACCGGGGAGCTGTTTTTT. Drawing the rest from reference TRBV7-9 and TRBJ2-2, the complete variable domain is DTGVSQNPRHKITKRGQNVTFRCDPISEHNRLYWYRQTLGQGPEFLTYFQNEAQLEKSRLLSDRFSAERPKGSFSTLEIQRTEQGDSAMYLCASSSGSTSGGYTGELFFGEGSRLTVL.